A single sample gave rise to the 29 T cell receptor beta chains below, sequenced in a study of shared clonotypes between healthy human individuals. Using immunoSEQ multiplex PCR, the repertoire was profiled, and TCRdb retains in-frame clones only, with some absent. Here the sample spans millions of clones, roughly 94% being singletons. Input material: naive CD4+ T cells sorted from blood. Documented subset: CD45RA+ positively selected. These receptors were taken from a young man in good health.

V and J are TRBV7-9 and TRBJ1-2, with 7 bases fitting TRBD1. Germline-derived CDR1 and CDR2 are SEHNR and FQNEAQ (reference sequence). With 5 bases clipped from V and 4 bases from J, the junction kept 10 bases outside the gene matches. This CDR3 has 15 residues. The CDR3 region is CASSGGRDRSYGYTF. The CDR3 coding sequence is TGTGCCAGCAGCGGGGGGAGGGACAGATCCTATGGCTACACCTTC. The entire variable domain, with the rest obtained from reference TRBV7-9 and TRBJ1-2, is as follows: DTGVSQNPRHKITKRGQNVTFRCDPISEHNRLYWYRQTLGQGPEFLTYFQNEAQLEKSRLLSDRFSAERPKGSFSTLEIQRTEQGDSAMYLCASSGGRDRSYGYTFGSGTRLTVV.

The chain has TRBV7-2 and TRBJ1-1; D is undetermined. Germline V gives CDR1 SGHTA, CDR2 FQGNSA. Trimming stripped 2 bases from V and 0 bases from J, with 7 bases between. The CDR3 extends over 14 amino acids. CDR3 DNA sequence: TGTGCCAGCAGCTTACTTTACATGAACACTGAAGCTTTCTTT. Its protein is CASSLLYMNTEAFF.

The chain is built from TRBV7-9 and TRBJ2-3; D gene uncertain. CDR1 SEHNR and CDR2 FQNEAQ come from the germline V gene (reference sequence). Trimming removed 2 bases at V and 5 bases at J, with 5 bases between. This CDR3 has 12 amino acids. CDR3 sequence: CASSLKRDTQYF. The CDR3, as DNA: TGTGCCAGCAGCTTAAAAAGAGATACGCAGTATTTT. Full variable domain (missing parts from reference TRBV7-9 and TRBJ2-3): DTGVSQNPRHKITKRGQNVTFRCDPISEHNRLYWYRQTLGQGPEFLTYFQNEAQLEKSRLLSDRFSAERPKGSFSTLEIQRTEQGDSAMYLCASSLKRDTQYFGPGTRLTVL.

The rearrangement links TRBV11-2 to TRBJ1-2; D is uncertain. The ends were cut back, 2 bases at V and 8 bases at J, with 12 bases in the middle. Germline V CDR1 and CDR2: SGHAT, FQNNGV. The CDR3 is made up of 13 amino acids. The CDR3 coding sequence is TGTGCCAGCAGCTTAAGTATGTTAAACGGCTACACCTTC. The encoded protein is CASSLSMLNGYTF. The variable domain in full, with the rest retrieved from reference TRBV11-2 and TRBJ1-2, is EAGVAQSPRYKIIEKRQSVAFWCNPISGHATLYWYQQILGQGPKLLIQFQNNGVVDDSQLPKDRFSAERLKGVDSTLKIQPAKLEDSAVYLCASSLSMLNGYTFGSGTRLTVV.

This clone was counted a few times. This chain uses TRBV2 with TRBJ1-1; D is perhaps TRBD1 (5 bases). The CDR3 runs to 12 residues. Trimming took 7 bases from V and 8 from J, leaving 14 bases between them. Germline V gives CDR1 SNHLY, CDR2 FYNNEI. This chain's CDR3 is CASMGEGTEAFF. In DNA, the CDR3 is TGTGCCAGCATGGGTGAGGGGACGGAAGCTTTCTTT.

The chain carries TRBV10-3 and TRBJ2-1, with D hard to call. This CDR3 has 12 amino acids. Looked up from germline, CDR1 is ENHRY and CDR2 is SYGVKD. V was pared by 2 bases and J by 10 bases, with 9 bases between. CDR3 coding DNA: TGTGCCATCAGTGAGGGGATCTGGGAGCAGTTCTTC. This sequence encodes CAISEGIWEQFF.

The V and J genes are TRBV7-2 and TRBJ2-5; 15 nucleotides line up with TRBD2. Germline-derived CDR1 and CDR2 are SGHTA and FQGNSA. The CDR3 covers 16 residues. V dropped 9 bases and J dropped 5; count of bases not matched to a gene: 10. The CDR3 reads CASTSRTSGRVETQYF. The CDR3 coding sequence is TGTGCCAGTACCTCCCGGACTAGCGGGAGGGTTGAGACCCAGTACTTC.

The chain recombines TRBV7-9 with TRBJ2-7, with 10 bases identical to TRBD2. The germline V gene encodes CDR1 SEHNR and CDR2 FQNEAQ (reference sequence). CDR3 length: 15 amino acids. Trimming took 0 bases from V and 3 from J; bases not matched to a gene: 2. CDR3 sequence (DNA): TGTGCCAGCAGCTTAGCGCCTAGCGGGGGCTACGAGCAGTACTTC. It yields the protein CASSLAPSGGYEQYF.

This CDR3 reads CAWSAITGGTEAFF. The CDR3 region has the DNA TGTGCCTGGAGTGCCATAACAGGGGGTACTGAAGCTTTCTTT. The chain carries TRBV30 and TRBJ1-1; 8 bases are a match to TRBD1. Germline CDR1 GTSNPN, CDR2 SVGIG (reference sequence). With 1 base clipped from V and 5 bases from J, the junction kept 6 bases outside the gene matches. The CDR3 is 14 residues long. The entire variable domain, with the rest obtained from reference TRBV30 and TRBJ1-1, is as follows: SQTIHQWPATLVQPVGSPLSLECTVEGTSNPNLYWYRQAAGRGLQLLFYSVGIGQISSEVPQNLSASRPQDRQFILSSKKLLLSDSGFYLCAWSAITGGTEAFFGQGTRLTVV.

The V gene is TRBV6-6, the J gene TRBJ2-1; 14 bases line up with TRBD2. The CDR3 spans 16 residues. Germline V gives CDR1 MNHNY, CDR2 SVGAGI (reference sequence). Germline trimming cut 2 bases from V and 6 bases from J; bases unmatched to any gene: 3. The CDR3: CASSYPGTSGSNEQFF. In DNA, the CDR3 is TGTGCCAGCAGTTACCCCGGGACTAGCGGGAGCAATGAGCAGTTCTTC.

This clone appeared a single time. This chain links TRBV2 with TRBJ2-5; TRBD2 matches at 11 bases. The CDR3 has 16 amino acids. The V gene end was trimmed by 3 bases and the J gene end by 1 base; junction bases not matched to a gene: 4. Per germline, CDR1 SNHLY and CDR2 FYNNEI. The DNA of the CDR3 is TGTGCCAGCAGTGACTGGACTAGCGGGTCCCAAGAGACCCAGTACTTC. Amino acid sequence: CASSDWTSGSQETQYF.

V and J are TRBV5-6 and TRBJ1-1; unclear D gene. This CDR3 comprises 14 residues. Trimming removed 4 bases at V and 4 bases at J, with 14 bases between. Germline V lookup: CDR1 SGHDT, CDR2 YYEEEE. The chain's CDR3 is CASSTPGLFTEAFF. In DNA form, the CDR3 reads TGTGCCAGCAGCACCCCCGGACTGTTCACTGAAGCTTTCTTT.

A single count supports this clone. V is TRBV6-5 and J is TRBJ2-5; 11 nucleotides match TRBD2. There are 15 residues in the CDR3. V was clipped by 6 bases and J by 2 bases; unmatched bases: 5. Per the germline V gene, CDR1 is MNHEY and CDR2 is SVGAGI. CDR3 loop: CASRKLAGVQETQYF. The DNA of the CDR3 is TGTGCCAGCAGGAAACTAGCGGGGGTTCAAGAGACCCAGTACTTC.

CDR3 coding DNA: TGTGCCTGGAGGGAACCGAACTCTGGGGCCAACGTCCTGACTTTC. Protein sequence: CAWREPNSGANVLTF. The chain links TRBV30 to TRBJ2-6; no clear D gene. V lost 3 bases to trimming and J lost 0 bases, with 9 bases between them. In germline, CDR1 is GTSNPN, CDR2 SVGIG (reference sequence). The CDR3 totals 15 residues.

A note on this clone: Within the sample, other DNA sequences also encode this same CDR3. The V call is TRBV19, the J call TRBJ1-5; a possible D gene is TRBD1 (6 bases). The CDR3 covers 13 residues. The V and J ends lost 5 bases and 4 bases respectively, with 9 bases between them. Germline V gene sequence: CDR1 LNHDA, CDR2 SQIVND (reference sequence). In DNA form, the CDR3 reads TGTGCCAGTAGTCCGACAGGAAATCAGCCCCAGCATTTT. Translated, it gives CASSPTGNQPQHF.

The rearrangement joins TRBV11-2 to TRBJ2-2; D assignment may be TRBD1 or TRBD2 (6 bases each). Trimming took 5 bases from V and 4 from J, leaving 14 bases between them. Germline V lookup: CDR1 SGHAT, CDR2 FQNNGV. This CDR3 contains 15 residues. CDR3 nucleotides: TGTGCCAGCAGCCTCGGAGGGGGTCGCACCGGGGAGCTGTTTTTT. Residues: CASSLGGGRTGELFF.

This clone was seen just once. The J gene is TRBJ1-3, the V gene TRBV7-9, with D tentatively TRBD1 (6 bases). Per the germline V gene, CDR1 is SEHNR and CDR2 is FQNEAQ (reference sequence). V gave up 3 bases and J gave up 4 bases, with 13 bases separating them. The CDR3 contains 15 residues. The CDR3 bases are TGTGCCAGCAGCTTTTTGAAGGGGGAAGGAAACACCATATATTTT. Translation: CASSFLKGEGNTIYF.

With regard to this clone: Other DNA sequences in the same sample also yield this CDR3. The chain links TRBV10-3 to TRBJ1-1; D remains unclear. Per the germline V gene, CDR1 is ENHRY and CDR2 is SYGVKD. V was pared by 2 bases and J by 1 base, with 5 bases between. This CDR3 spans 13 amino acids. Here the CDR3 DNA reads TGTGCCATCAGTGAGGGCGGGAACACTGAAGCTTTCTTT. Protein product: CAISEGGNTEAFF.

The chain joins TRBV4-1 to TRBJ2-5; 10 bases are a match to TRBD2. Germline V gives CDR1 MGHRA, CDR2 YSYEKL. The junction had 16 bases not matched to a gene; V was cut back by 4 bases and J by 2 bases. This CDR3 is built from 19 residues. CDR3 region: CASSPWGPLAGAFQETQYF. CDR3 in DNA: TGCGCCAGCAGCCCCTGGGGCCCCCTAGCGGGAGCGTTTCAAGAGACCCAGTACTTC.

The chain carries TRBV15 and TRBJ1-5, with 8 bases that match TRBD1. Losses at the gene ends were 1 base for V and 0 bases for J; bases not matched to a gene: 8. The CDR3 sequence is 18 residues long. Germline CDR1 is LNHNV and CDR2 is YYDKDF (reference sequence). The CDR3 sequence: CATSRGTGRMVSNQPQHF. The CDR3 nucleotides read TGTGCCACCAGCAGAGGGACAGGGAGAATGGTTAGCAATCAGCCCCAGCATTTT.

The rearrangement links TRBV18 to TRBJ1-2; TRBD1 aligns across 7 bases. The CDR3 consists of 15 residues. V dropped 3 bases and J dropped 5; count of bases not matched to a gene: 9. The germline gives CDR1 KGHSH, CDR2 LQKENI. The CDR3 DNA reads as TGTGCCAGCTCACCTATCTCGGGACAGACTTATGGCTACACCTTC. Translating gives CASSPISGQTYGYTF.

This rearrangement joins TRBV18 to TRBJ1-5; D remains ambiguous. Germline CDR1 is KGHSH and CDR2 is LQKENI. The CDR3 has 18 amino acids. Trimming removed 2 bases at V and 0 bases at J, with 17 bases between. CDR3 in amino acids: CASSPTRESHYSNQPQHF. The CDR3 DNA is TGTGCCAGCTCACCAACAAGAGAAAGTCACTATAGCAATCAGCCCCAGCATTTT.

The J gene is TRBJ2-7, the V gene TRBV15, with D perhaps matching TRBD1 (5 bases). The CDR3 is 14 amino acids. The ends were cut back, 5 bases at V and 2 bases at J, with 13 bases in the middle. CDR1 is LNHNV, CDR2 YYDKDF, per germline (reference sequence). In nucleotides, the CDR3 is TGTGCCACCAGCTTATCAGGGTATACCTACGAGCAGTACTTC. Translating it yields CATSLSGYTYEQYF.

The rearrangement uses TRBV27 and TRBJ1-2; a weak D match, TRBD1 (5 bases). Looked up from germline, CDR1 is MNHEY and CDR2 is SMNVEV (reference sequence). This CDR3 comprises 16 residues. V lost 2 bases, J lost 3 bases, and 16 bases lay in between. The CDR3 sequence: CASSLARDGSDYGYTF. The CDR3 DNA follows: TGTGCCAGCAGTTTAGCCAGGGACGGGTCGGACTATGGCTACACCTTC.

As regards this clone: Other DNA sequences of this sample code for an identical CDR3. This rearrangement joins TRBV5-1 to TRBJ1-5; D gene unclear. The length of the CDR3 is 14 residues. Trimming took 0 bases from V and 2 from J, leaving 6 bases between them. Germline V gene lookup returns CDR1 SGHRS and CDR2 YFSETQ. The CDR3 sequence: CASSLDPGNQPQHF. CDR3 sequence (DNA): TGCGCCAGCAGCTTGGATCCGGGCAATCAGCCCCAGCATTTT.

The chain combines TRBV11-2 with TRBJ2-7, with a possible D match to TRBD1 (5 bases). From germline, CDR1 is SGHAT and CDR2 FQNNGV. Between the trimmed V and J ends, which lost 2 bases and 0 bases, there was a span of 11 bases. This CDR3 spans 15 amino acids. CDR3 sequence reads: CASSLTARDSYEQYF. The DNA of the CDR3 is TGTGCCAGCAGCTTAACCGCCAGGGACTCCTACGAGCAGTACTTC.

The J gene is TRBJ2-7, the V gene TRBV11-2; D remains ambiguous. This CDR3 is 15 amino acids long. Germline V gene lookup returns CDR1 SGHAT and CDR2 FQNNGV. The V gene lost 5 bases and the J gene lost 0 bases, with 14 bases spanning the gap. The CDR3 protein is CASSPDGLPSYEQYF. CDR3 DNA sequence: TGTGCCAGCAGCCCCGACGGGTTACCCTCCTACGAGCAGTACTTC.

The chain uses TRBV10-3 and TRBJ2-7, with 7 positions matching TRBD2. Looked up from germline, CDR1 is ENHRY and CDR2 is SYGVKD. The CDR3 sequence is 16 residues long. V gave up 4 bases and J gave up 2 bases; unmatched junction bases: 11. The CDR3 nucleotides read TGTGCCATCAGTGCCCCGCTAGCGGAGAACCCCTACGAGCAGTACTTC. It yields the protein CAISAPLAENPYEQYF.

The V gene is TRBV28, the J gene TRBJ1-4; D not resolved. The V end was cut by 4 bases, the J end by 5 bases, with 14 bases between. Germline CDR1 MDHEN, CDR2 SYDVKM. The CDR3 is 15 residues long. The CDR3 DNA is TGTGCCAGCAGTTCTCCGGGCCAGTTGAATGAAAAACTGTTTTTT. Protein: CASSSPGQLNEKLFF.